This T cell receptor beta chain was retrieved from a study of OX40 agonist ivuxolimab in advanced cancers. Germline V gene data show CDR1 as SGHTA and CDR2 as FQGNSA. CDR3 length equals 14 residues. V was pared by 5 bases and J by 4 bases, with 13 bases between. Data came from immunoSEQ multiplex PCR; TCRdb stores just in-frame clones and leaves some out. The data show 72,000 or so clones, about 85% seen once. The rearrangement uses TRBV7-2 and TRBJ2-3; possible D gene TRBD2, 5 bases. The sequence derives from an adult with an advanced solid tumor such as melanoma, head and neck, liver or kidney cancer. Here the sequenced sample was CD4+ or CD8+ T cells sorted from blood, taken in a trial of the OX40 agonist ivuxolimab. CDR3 loop: CASSRGRVPDTQYF. For the CDR3, the DNA is TGTGCCAGCAGCCGAGGGCGGGTCCCAGATACGCAGTATTTT.